Listed below are T cell receptor beta chains from one sample, sequenced in a study of blood T cells in healthy people across ages. One entry per CDR3 protein, called by TCRdb with MiXCR from the 5' RACE reads. The repertoire includes more than 500,000 distinct CDR3 sequences, 25% to 30% of them detected once, and less than 20% sits in the top ten. The specimen sequenced was blood. The receptors originated from a woman in her seventies in good health. CDR3s include the opening cysteine and the closing phenylalanine or tryptophan.

14 | TRBJ2-2 | TRBV11-1 | CASSMTDNTGELFF
13 | TRBJ1-2 | TRBV29-1 | CSVFAGPNYGYTF
13 | TRBJ2-2 | TRBV7-7 | CASSQRGTGELFF
16 | TRBJ2-3 | TRBV15 | CATSRQDRGGKDTQYF
13 | TRBJ1-1 | TRBV7-3 | CASSPQGGTEAFF
13 | TRBJ2-4 | TRBV6-2/TRBV6-3 | CASSPDRKNIQYF
14 | TRBJ1-2 | TRBV21-1 | CASSKAERGNGYTF
16 | NA | TRBV5-1 | CASSSDIGGGDNEQFF
14 | TRBJ2-1 | TRBV7-2 | CASSPGGFYNEQFF
16 | TRBJ2-1 | TRBV12-3/TRBV12-4 | CASSFPTSGGGNEQFF
15 | TRBJ2-1 | TRBV6-1 | CASSRGLAGGDEQFF
15 | TRBJ1-3 | TRBV7-9 | CASSSSGTSVNTIYF
14 | TRBJ2-7 | TRBV7-2 | CASSLMGLVYEQYF
16 | TRBJ2-2 | TRBV5-1 | CASSSTLGMNTGELFF
12 | NA | TRBV5-5 | CASQLGLYEQYF
15 | TRBJ2-5 | TRBV5-1 | CASSIGTSVPETQYF
13 | TRBJ1-2 | TRBV5-1 | CASKWEGIDGYTF
15 | TRBJ2-5 | TRBV7-7 | CASSIQWGRAETQYF
13 | TRBJ2-7 | TRBV12-3/TRBV12-4 | CASSTGDSYEQYF
14 | TRBJ2-7 | TRBV7-2 | CASSQTGRLDEQYF
14 | TRBJ2-1 | TRBV2 | CASSTRTRYNEQFF
12 | TRBJ1-2 | TRBV29-1 | CSAKRQGDGYTF
16 | TRBJ1-4 | TRBV5-1 | CASSLGGISTNEKLFF
15 | TRBJ1-1 | TRBV20-1 | CSARDRDRKNTEAFF
14 | TRBJ1-1 | TRBV20-1 | CSATRTVMNTEAFF
15 | TRBJ1-4 | TRBV5-1 | CASSLPGDMGEKLFF
15 | TRBJ1-5 | TRBV12-3/TRBV12-4 | CASSGDLDHNQPQHF
15 | NA | TRBV9 | CASSVAGEKVYEQYF
17 | TRBJ2-3 | TRBV4-2 | CASSQRWDGKFTDTQYF
15 | TRBJ2-3 | TRBV7-2 | CASSPGRGDTDTQYF
16 | TRBJ2-5 | TRBV4-3 | CASSQDFKRGQETQYF
16 | TRBJ1-1 | TRBV6-1 | CASSPQSLTTTTEAFF
16 | TRBJ2-3 | TRBV20-1 | CSASVASSGRVDTQYF
9 | TRBJ1-2 | TRBV29-1 | CSADNGYTF
15 | TRBJ1-6 | TRBV5-1 | CASSLTQGRNSPLHF
11 | TRBJ2-7 | TRBV20-1 | CSARGDYEQYF
13 | TRBJ1-2 | TRBV7-9 | CASSSDGSYGYTF
14 | TRBJ1-1 | TRBV5-1 | CASSLEGQLSEAFF
14 | TRBJ1-1 | TRBV5-1 | CASSLQGWSTEAFF
15 | TRBJ1-4 | TRBV6-5 | CASSDSGRANEKLFF
14 | TRBJ2-5 | TRBV7-2 | CASSPGRVPETQYF
13 | TRBJ2-4 | TRBV15 | CATSRDLINIQYF
14 | TRBJ2-2 | TRBV4-3 | CASSHQGRTGELFF
13 | TRBJ2-1 | TRBV11-2 | CASSPWGLHGQFF
13 | TRBJ1-2 | TRBV20-1 | CRAGEGTNYGYTF
14 | TRBJ1-1 | TRBV10-3 | CAISAHRGNTEAFF
15 | TRBJ2-5 | TRBV20-1 | CSAVSLAGDGETQYF
14 | TRBJ1-5 | TRBV4-2 | CASSLGLLDQPQHF
15 | TRBJ2-3 | TRBV7-2 | CASSPWASGVDTQYF
15 | TRBJ2-2 | TRBV6-2/TRBV6-3 | CASSFNRNEPGELFF
11 | TRBJ2-7 | TRBV28 | CASGTFYEQYF
15 | TRBJ2-3 | TRBV4-2 | CASRTTGGPTDTQYF
12 | TRBJ2-7 | TRBV29-1 | CSVRTEGNEQYF
13 | TRBJ1-2 | TRBV20-1 | CSAPGRTRYGYTF